The present T cell receptor (beta chain) was sequenced within a study of T cell responses to AZD1222 COVID-19 vaccine. The protocol was immunoSEQ multiplex PCR, while the TCRdb copy is restricted to in-frame clones and leaves out a portion. The sample comprises about 110,000 clones, approximately 87% of which are singletons, and around 4.6% rests with the top ten. V dropped 1 base and J dropped 3; count of bases not matched to a gene: 12. This CDR3 is built from 20 residues. Germline V gene sequence: CDR1 MNHEY, CDR2 SMNVEV (reference sequence). The chain has TRBV27 and TRBJ2-3, with 14 positions matching TRBD2. The TCR was taken from an adult who received the AZD1222 COVID-19 vaccine. This specimen consisted of peripheral blood, obtained 28 days after the second AZD1222 dose. CDR3 loop: CASSLYSFETSGRGTDTQYF. CDR3 nucleotide sequence: TGTGCCAGCAGTTTATATAGCTTCGAGACTAGCGGGAGGGGGACAGATACGCAGTATTTT.